The 15 T cell receptor beta chains below come from one sample, sequenced in a study of OX40 agonist ivuxolimab in advanced cancers. TCRdb's copy holds only in-frame clones and misses some; the assay was immunoSEQ multiplex PCR. The repertoire has 70,000 to 75,000 clones, 65% to 90% of them found once; the top ten carry more than 0.45%. Source: CD4+ or CD8+ T cells sorted from blood, taken in a trial of the OX40 agonist ivuxolimab. The receptors come from an adult with an advanced solid tumor such as melanoma, head and neck, liver or kidney cancer.

This sequence joins TRBV18 and TRBJ2-7; tentative D call: TRBD1 (6 bases). CDR1 and CDR2 (germline): KGHSH, LQKENI. The CDR3 has 13 residues. V was clipped by 4 bases and J by 4 bases, with 11 bases between them. The CDR3 loop reads CASSRDNGYEQYF. The CDR3 nucleotides are TGTGCCAGCTCACGGGACAATGGTTACGAGCAGTACTTC.

Here the CDR3 DNA reads TGTGCCAGCATAGGAGGGGGTTACAATGAGCAGTTCTTC. As protein: CASIGGGYNEQFF. This chain links TRBV28 with TRBJ2-1; D may match TRBD1 or TRBD2 (6 bases each). From germline, CDR1 is MDHEN and CDR2 SYDVKM. Trimming cost V 7 bases and J 4 bases, with 11 bases left between them. The CDR3 is 13 amino acids. Drawing the rest from reference TRBV28 and TRBJ2-1, the complete variable domain is DVKVTQSSRYLVKRTGEKVFLECVQDMDHENMFWYRQDPGLGLRLIYFSYDVKMKEKGDIPEGYSVSREKKERFSLILESASTNQTSMYLCASIGGGYNEQFFGPGTRLTVL.

The chain employs TRBV7-3 and TRBJ2-1, with 11 bases identical to TRBD2. The length of the CDR3 is 15 residues. The germline CDR1 and CDR2 sequences are SGHTA and FQGTGA. J was trimmed by 5 bases and V by 3 bases; bases with no gene match: 3. The CDR3 DNA reads TGTGCCAGCAGCTTTATTAGCGGGAGGGACAATGAGCAGTTCTTC. The encoded protein is CASSFISGRDNEQFF.

This chain links TRBV27 with TRBJ2-3, with D unresolved. Between the trimmed V and J ends, which lost 2 bases and 1 base, there was a span of 7 bases. Germline V gene sequence: CDR1 MNHEY, CDR2 SMNVEV (reference sequence). The CDR3 is 14 residues long. CDR3 loop: CASSLNWGTDTQYF. The CDR3 nucleotides read TGTGCCAGCAGTTTAAACTGGGGCACAGATACGCAGTATTTT.

The genes are TRBV10-1 and TRBJ2-1; 10 bases are shared with TRBD1. J gave up 2 bases and V 5 bases, and 6 bases lay outside the gene matches. The CDR3 is 16 amino acids. CDR1 and CDR2 from the germline V gene are WNHNN and SYGVQD (reference sequence). Here the CDR3 DNA reads TGCGCCAGCAGTCGTCCCGGGACAGGGGCCTACAATGAGCAGTTCTTC. Translating it yields CASSRPGTGAYNEQFF.

The CDR3 region is CAISDPGGQSNYGYTF. As DNA, the CDR3 is TGTGCCATCAGCGACCCGGGAGGGCAGTCTAACTATGGCTACACCTTC. This chain links TRBV10-3 with TRBJ1-2; D is unresolved. The CDR3 extends over 16 amino acids. Germline CDR1 reads ENHRY; CDR2 reads SYGVKD. The germline V and J ends were trimmed by 6 bases and 0 bases, with 17 bases remaining between them.

This clone was picked up a small number of times. The CDR3, as DNA: TGTGCCAGCAGGGGAGGGGATTATAATTCACCCCTCCACTTT. This translates into CASRGGDYNSPLHF. The rearrangement uses TRBV6-1 and TRBJ1-6, with D possibly TRBD1 on 5 matching bases. The length of the CDR3 is 14 residues. V lost 6 bases and J lost 4, with 10 bases in between. CDR1 and CDR2 from the germline V gene are MNHNS and SASEGT.

CDR3 nucleotide sequence: TGTGCCAGCAGTTACTCCGACATGGGGAGGAACTATGGCTACACCTTC. Translating gives CASSYSDMGRNYGYTF. The J gene is TRBJ1-2, the V gene TRBV6-5; unclear D gene. This CDR3 comprises 16 residues. V was clipped by 0 bases and J by 2 bases, with 13 bases between them. CDR1 and CDR2 (germline): MNHEY, SVGAGI.

V is TRBV18 and J is TRBJ2-7; TRBD2 agrees at 8 bases. CDR3 length: 15 residues. J gave up 3 bases and V 6 bases, and 10 bases lay outside the gene matches. Germline-derived CDR1 and CDR2 are KGHSH and LQKENI. CDR3 protein: CASSHGGALYYEQYF. The DNA for the CDR3 is TGTGCCAGCTCCCACGGGGGGGCCTTGTACTACGAGCAGTACTTC.

The J gene is TRBJ1-3, the V gene TRBV6-6, with D uncertain. V was shortened by 2 bases and J by 0 bases, with 8 bases between the two germline ends. Germline V gene sequence: CDR1 MNHNY, CDR2 SVGAGI (reference sequence). The CDR3 spans 15 residues. The CDR3 here is CASSYDLSSGNTIYF. CDR3 DNA: TGTGCCAGCAGTTACGATCTCAGCTCTGGAAACACCATATATTTT.

Of note for this clone: Sequence at one end of the junction differs from germline and may be a read error. The chain uses TRBV20-1 and TRBJ2-5; no clear D gene. This CDR3 spans 11 amino acids. The germline gives CDR1 DFQATT, CDR2 SNEGSKA (reference sequence). In DNA form, the CDR3 reads TGCAGTGTTAGACCCTCGGAGACCCAGTACTTC. Residues: CSVRPSETQYF.

The CDR3 reads CASSRGAETQYF. As DNA, the CDR3 is TGCGCCAGCAGCCGAGGGGCGGAGACCCAGTACTTC. V usage is TRBV5-1 and J usage is TRBJ2-5, with D perhaps being TRBD1 or TRBD2 (5 bases each). The CDR3 length is 12 residues. Germline assignment: CDR1 SGHRS and CDR2 YFSETQ. V lost 4 bases and J 5 bases, leaving 9 bases between the germline ends.

The V call is TRBV4-2, the J call TRBJ1-2, with D possibly matching TRBD1 (5 bases). Germline CDR1 reads LGHNA; CDR2 reads YNFKEQ. CDR3 length: 16 residues. Between the trimmed V and J ends, which lost 0 bases and 4 bases, there was a span of 15 bases. CDR3: CASSQEVAGNFYGYTF. The CDR3, as DNA: TGTGCCAGCAGCCAAGAGGTGGCAGGGAACTTCTATGGCTACACCTTC.

The gene calls are TRBV4-3 and TRBJ1-4, with D unresolved. Trimming shortened V by 4 bases and J by 4 bases, and 7 bases separated the two germline ends. The CDR3 runs 13 residues. The germline V gene encodes CDR1 LGHNA and CDR2 YSLEER. This chain's CDR3 is CASSRDYNEKLFF. CDR3 DNA sequence: TGCGCCAGCAGCCGGGATTATAATGAAAAACTGTTTTTT.

Comments on this clone: At one end the junction does not follow the germline gene, possibly because of a read error. The chain links TRBV7-9 to TRBJ2-7; 11 bases are shared with TRBD2. Germline CDR1 is SEHNR and CDR2 is FQNEAQ (reference sequence). The CDR3 length is 14 residues. The CDR3 DNA follows: TGTGCCAGCAGCATAGCGGGAGGGCCCAGGGAGCAGTACTTC. Its translation: CASSIAGGPREQYF.